This T cell receptor (beta chain) comes out of a study of blood T cells in healthy people across ages. Points from the study as a whole: No conclusive comparison of naive versus antigen-experienced cells was possible with unsorted PBMCs.

This clonotype was counted only a few times. The antigen is not known. Using a J-beta primer mix together with a sample-barcoded 5' primer, a second PCR was run for about 6 to 12 cycles. TCRdb independently ran MiXCR on the 5' RACE reads; one entry per CDR3 protein. This sample has approximately 700,000 distinct CDR3 sequences, with about 30% found just once. The material sequenced was blood. The sequence derives from a woman aged 80 or over in good health.

CDR3 sequence reads: CASSQEGAANTGELFF. In nucleotides, the CDR3 is TGCGCCAGCAGCCAAGAGGGAGCGGCGAACACCGGGGAGCTGTTTTTT. V usage is TRBV4-1 and J usage is TRBJ2-2, with D tentatively TRBD2 (5 bases). Trimming took off 0 bases at V and 0 bases at J, with 8 bases between the two ends. Germline CDR1 is MGHRA and CDR2 is YSYEKL. The CDR3 is 16 amino acids.